The sample holds many counts of the clone carrying this TCR beta chain. No antigen is known for it. The sample belongs to a study of tumor and adjacent non-tumor tissue in lung cancer. General study results and limits: Tumor tissue had significantly higher TCR diversity than normal lung.

RNA was extracted from bulk tissue without any cell sorting. More than 3 cm separated this lung sample from the edge of the tumor. Germline CDR1 MNHEY, CDR2 SVGAGI. This CDR3 contains 16 residues. After removal of 6 bases from V and 5 bases from J, the junction contained 10 bases not matched to a gene. Three rounds of nested PCR, following a modified ARM-PCR protocol, produced the TCRbeta library. In TCRdb, the multiplex PCR reads were re-called with MiXCR into one record per CDR3 protein. The sample carries approximately 66,000 distinct CDR3 sequences, roughly 60% recorded once. J is TRBJ1-1 and V is TRBV6-5; 12 bases agree with TRBD1. Material: distant non-tumor lung tissue. The clonotype originates from a man between 65 and 85 years old with non-small cell lung cancer. CDR3 sequence: CASSHGTGGAGTEAFF. In DNA, the CDR3 is TGTGCCAGCAGCCACGGGACAGGGGGCGCGGGAACTGAAGCTTTCTTT.